This T cell receptor (beta chain) was captured in a study of tumor-infiltrating lymphocytes in primary liver carcinoma. Study-wide context: Stage T1-T3 N0M0 tumors spanned 4.2 to 10 cm. General study results and limits: Tumor-adjacent and tumor-blood pairs showed less overlap than tumor region pairs. Relative to blood, tumors carried a significantly larger fraction of the repertoire in their top 250 clones (p = 0.039).

The junction had 12 bases not matched to a gene; V was cut back by 3 bases and J by 5 bases. The CDR3 consists of 16 residues. Germline V CDR1 and CDR2: SGHAT, FQNNGV. Turning to this clonotype: Its antigen is unknown.

TCR beta cDNA was reverse-transcribed from roughly 520 ng of total RNA. The reaction used a constant-region primer and ProtoScript II reverse transcriptase. Sequencing libraries for TCR beta derived from three nested multiplex PCR rounds that used slightly modified ARM-PCR. Each of the first two PCR rounds ran roughly 9 cycles with TRBV1-TRBV30 forward and C-beta reverse primers. One entry per CDR3 protein, called by TCRdb with MiXCR from the multiplex PCR reads. This table holds 85,000 to 100,000 distinct CDR3 sequences, about 73% found once. Co-extraction of both nucleic acids (RNA and DNA) used about 17-31 mg of unsorted bulk tissue. Subjects presented with primary liver carcinoma managed by surgical resection.

This clonotype was obtained from a man aged 35 to 55 with primary liver carcinoma and hepatitis B virus infection. Sequenced: tumor-adjacent normal liver tissue. The chain carries TRBV11-2 and TRBJ2-7; TRBD2 matches 8 bases. CDR3 nucleotides: TGTGCCAGCAGCTTGTGTGACGGGAGGGCTCCAGACGAGCAGTACGTC. Its translation is CASSLCDGRAPDEQYV.